This T cell receptor beta chain came from a study of cytomegalovirus exposure and HLA in healthy donors. Overall study results and limits: V segments that were indistinguishable, TRBV6-2 and TRBV6-3 among them, were omitted from analysis. A later analysis reportedly identified an Asian-associated ancestry cluster as carrying fewer N-insertions than the approximately 670-donor mean. A later analysis by the authors found several of the most significant clusters apparently linked to common viral pathogens.

With 6 bases removed from V and 6 bases from J, the gap between germline ends came to 12 bases. From germline, CDR1 is SEHNR and CDR2 FQNEAQ (reference sequence). The CDR3 sequence is 13 residues long. The donors comprised healthy bone marrow donors. Of note for this clone: Antigen: not known.

Vbeta (60) and Jbeta (13) primers were used in the PCR. TCRdb's table, derived via immunoSEQ multiplex PCR, lists solely in-frame clones and lacks some. The data hold about 180,000 clones, with 60% to 85% observed a single time. The source material was PBMCs. This rearrangement joins TRBV7-9 to TRBJ2-1; tentative D call: TRBD2 (6 bases). This sequence originates from a man aged 35-49 years in good health and CMV-seronegative. The CDR3 region is CASSGSGGNEQFF. The CDR3 coding sequence is TGTGCCAGCAGTGGATCCGGGGGCAATGAGCAGTTCTTC.